The entry that follows covers one T cell receptor (beta chain) sequence. These data are taken from a study of T cells after posttransplantation cyclophosphamide. Sequencing was performed with immunoSEQ multiplex PCR; in TCRdb, only in-frame clones are kept and a portion is missing. Altogether about 3,100 clones were found in the sample, and no singletons occur. Cyclophosphamide on days +3 and +4 followed busulfan-fludarabine conditioning and a marrow graft. Germline values: CDR1 SGHNT, CDR2 YENEEA. After removal of 5 bases from V and 5 bases from J, the junction contained 7 bases not matched to a gene. The CDR3 totals 14 residues.

The TCR was taken from a female patient in her 40s who received an allogeneic stem cell transplant from a related donor, was CMV-positive, and had no GVHD. A subset of T cells may come from the graft donor. The gene calls are TRBV11-3 and TRBJ2-7, with TRBD2 identical over 9 bases. The sample here was PBMCs, taken 84 days after allogeneic stem cell transplant with posttransplant cyclophosphamide. The CDR3 DNA reads TGTGCCAGCAGCCGGGGAGTAGCGGGGGACGAGCAGTACTTC. Protein product: CASSRGVAGDEQYF.